This TCR beta chain originates from a study of graft-versus-host responses after intestinal transplantation. Across the study: Multivisceral, liver-intestinal, or isolated intestinal transplants were given to recipients.

Comment on this clone: What it binds is unknown.

The repertoire was sequenced with immunoSEQ multiplex PCR; TCRdb's copy has only in-frame clones and lacks some. This table holds fewer than 150,000 clones, roughly 92% found once. Material: unstimulated CD4+ T cells sorted from spleen or lymph node cells, obtained before intestinal transplant. This TCR derives from a human donor who received an intestinal transplant.

The CDR3 sequence is CASSPQGASSYEQYF. The CDR3 region has the DNA TGTGCCAGCTCACCACAGGGGGCGAGCTCCTACGAGCAGTACTTC. The chain employs TRBV18 and TRBJ2-7; 7 nucleotides match TRBD1. The length of the CDR3 is 15 residues. Germline assignment: CDR1 KGHSH and CDR2 LQKENI. V trimming: 1 base; J trimming: 0 bases; junction bases outside the gene matches: 3.